This T cell receptor (beta chain) was captured in a study of cytomegalovirus exposure and HLA in healthy donors. The PCR made use of 60 Vbeta and 13 Jbeta primers. The data were produced by immunoSEQ multiplex PCR, yet TCRdb's version contains in-frame clones alone and is incomplete. The table gives 100,000 or so clones; the top ten clones make up roughly 3.5% of it. Germline assignment: CDR1 SEHNR and CDR2 FQNEAQ (reference sequence). V shed 1 base and J 1 base; nucleotides not matched to a gene: 1. The CDR3 extends over 14 amino acids. Whole-study results and caveats: The investigators catalogued 150 or so TCR beta chains as cytomegalovirus-associated.

Regarding this clone: The target antigen is unknown.

This sequence joins TRBV7-9 and TRBJ2-7; 7 bases line up with TRBD1. The TCR was taken from a woman in her 30s in good health and CMV-seronegative. Material for sequencing was PBMCs. The CDR3: CASSLEGQSYEQYF. In DNA, the CDR3 is TGTGCCAGCAGCTTAGAGGGACAGTCCTACGAGCAGTACTTC.